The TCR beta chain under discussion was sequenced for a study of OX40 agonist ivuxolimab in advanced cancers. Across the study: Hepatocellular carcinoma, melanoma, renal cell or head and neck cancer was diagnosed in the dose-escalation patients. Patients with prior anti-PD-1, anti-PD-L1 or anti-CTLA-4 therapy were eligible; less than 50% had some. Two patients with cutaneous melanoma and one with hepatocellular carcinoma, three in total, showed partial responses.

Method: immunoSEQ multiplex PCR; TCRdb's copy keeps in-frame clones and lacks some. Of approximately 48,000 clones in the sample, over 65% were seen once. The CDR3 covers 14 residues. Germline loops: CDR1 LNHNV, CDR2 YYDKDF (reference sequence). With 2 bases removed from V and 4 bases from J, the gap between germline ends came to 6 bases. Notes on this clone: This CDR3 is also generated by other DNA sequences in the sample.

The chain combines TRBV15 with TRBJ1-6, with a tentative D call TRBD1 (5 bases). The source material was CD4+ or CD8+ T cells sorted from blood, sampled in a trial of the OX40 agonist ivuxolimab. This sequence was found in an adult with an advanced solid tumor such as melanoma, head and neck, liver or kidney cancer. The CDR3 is CATSRQGYNSPLHF. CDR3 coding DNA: TGTGCCACCAGCAGACAGGGTTATAATTCACCCCTCCACTTT.